This T cell receptor beta chain stems from a study of blood T cell repertoires in COVID-19. The CDR3 contains 14 residues. CDR1 and CDR2 (germline): MNHEY, SVGAGI. Trimming cost V 2 bases and J 7 bases, with 9 bases left between them. Clinical histories supplied by participants themselves formed the basis of cohort assignment. In the study's own analysis: Estimated nucleated cell counts came from reference gene primer amplification. TCRdb keeps only in-frame clones here, not all; method: immunoSEQ multiplex PCR. D and trimming come from the DNA, and the V and J calls and clone size come from that table. The sample carries roughly 190,000 clones, more than 75% recorded once.

The clonotype originates from a woman aged 50 to 60 with acute COVID-19. The specimen sequenced was PBMCs or T cells enriched from blood (not recorded which). The V call is TRBV6-5, the J call TRBJ1-6; perhaps TRBD1 as D (5 bases). CDR3 in DNA: TGTGCCAGCAGTTACGGGCGGGGGAATTCACCCCTCCACTTT. Amino acid sequence: CASSYGRGNSPLHF.